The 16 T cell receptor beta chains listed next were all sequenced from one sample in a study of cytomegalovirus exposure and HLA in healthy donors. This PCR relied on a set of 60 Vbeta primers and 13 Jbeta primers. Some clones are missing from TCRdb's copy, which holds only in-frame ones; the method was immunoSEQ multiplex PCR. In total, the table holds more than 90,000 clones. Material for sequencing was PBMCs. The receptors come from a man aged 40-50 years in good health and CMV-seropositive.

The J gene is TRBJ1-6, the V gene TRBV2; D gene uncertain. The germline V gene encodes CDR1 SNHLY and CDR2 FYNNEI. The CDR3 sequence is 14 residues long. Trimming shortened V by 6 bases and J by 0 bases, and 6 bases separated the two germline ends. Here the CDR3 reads CASRADSYNSPLHF. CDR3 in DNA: TGTGCCAGCAGGGCAGACTCCTATAATTCACCCCTCCACTTT.

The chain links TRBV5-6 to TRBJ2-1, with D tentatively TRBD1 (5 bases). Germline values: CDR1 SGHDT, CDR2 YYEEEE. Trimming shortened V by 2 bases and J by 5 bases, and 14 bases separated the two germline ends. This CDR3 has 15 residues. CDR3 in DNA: TGTGCCAGCAGCTTACTTCGCAGGGTGGACAATGAGCAGTTCTTC. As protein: CASSLLRRVDNEQFF.

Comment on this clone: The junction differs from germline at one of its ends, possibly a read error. DNA for the CDR3: TGCGCCAGCAGGTTGGGACTAGCGAAGGGCAATGAGCAGTTCTTC. As protein: CASRLGLAKGNEQFF. This chain connects TRBV5-1 to TRBJ2-1; 10 nucleotides match TRBD2. This CDR3 comprises 15 residues. The germline V gene encodes CDR1 SGHRS and CDR2 YFSETQ.

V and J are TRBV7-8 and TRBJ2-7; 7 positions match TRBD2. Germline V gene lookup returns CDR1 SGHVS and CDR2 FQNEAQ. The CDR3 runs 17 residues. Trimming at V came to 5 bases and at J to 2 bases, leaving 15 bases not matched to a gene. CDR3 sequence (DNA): TGTGCCAGCAGCCATACCGGGGGGAGCGGCGGACCCTACGAGCAGTACTTC. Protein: CASSHTGGSGGPYEQYF.

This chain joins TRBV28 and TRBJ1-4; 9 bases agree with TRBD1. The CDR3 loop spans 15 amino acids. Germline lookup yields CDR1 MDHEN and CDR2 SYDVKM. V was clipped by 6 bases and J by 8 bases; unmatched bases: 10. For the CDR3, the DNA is TGTGCCAGCAGCCCACAGGGGGCGATTTTGGAAAAACTGTTTTTT. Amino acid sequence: CASSPQGAILEKLFF.

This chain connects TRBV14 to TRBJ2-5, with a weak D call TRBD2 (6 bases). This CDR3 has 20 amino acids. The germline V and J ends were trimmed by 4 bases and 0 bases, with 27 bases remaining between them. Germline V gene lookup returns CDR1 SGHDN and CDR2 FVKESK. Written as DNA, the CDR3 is TGTGCCAGCAGCCGGAACCCCCCGGGCCCCTTTGGAGGGTACCAAGAGACCCAGTACTTC. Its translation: CASSRNPPGPFGGYQETQYF.

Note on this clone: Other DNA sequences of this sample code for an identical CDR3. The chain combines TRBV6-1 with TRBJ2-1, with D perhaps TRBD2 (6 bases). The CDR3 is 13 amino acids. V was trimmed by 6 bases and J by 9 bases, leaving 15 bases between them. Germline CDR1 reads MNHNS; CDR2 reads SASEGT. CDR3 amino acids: CASRHGGGGEQFF. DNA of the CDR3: TGTGCCAGCAGACACGGGGGTGGGGGTGAGCAGTTCTTC.

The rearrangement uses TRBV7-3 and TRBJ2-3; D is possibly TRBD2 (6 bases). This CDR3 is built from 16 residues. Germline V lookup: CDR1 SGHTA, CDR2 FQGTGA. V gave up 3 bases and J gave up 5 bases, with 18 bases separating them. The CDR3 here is CASSLEGTGIKDTQYF. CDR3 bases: TGTGCCAGCAGCTTGGAAGGGACTGGGATAAAAGATACGCAGTATTTT. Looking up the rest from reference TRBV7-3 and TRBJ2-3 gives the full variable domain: GAGVSQTPSNKVTEKGKYVELRCDPISGHTALYWYRQSLGQGPEFLIYFQGTGAADDSGLPNDRFFAVRPEGSVSTLKIQRTERGDSAVYLCASSLEGTGIKDTQYFGPGTRLTVL.

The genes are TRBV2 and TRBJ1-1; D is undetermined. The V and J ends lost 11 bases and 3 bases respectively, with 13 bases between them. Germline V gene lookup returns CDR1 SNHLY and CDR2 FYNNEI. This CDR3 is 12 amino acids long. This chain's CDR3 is CAGRDRYTEAFF. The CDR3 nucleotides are TGTGCCGGCCGGGATAGGTACACTGAAGCTTTCTTT.

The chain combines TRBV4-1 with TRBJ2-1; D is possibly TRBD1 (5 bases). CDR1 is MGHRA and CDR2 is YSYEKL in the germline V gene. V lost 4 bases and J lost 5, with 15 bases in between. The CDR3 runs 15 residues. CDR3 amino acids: CASSRLGRQNNEQFF. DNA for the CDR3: TGCGCCAGCAGCCGACTGGGAAGACAGAACAATGAGCAGTTCTTC.

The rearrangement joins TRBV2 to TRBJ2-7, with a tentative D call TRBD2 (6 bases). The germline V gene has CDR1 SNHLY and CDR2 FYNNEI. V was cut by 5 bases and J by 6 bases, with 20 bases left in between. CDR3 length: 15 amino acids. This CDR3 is CASSIISGTAFEQYF. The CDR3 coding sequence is TGTGCCAGCAGTATAATCTCCGGGACTGCATTCGAGCAGTACTTC.

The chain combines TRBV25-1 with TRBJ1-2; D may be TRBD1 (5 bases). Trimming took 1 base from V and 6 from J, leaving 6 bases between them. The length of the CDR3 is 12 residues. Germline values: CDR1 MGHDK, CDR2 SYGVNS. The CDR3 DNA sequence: TGTGCCAGCAGTGAATCCAGGGATGGCTACACCTTC. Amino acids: CASSESRDGYTF.

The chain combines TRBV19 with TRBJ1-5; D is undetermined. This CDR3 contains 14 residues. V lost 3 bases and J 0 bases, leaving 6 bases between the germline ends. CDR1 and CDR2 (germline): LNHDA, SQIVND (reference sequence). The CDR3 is CASSMSFSNQPQHF. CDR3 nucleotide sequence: TGTGCCAGTAGTATGTCTTTTAGCAATCAGCCCCAGCATTTT.

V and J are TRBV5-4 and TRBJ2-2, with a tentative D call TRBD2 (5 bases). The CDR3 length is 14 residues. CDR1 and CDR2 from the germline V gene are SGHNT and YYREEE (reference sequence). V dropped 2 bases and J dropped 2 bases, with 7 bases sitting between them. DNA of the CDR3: TGTGCCAGCAGCTTAGCGGTAAACACCGGGGAGCTGTTTTTT. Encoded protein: CASSLAVNTGELFF.

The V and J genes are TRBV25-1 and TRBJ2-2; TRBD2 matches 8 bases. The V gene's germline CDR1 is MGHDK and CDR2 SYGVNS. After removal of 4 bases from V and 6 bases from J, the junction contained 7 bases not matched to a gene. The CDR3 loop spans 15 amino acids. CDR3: CASSVQAGGPGELFF. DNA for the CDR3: TGTGCCAGCAGTGTCCAGGCGGGAGGCCCCGGGGAGCTGTTTTTT.

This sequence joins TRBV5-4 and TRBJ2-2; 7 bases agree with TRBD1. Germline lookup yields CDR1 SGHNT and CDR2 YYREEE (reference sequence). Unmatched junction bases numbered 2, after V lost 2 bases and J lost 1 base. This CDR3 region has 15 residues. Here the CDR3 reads CASSFNRGNTGELFF. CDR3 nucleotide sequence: TGTGCCAGCAGCTTCAACAGGGGGAACACCGGGGAGCTGTTTTTT.